Described below is a single TCR beta chain sequence and its context. The data derive from a study of blood T cell repertoires in COVID-19. As originally analysed: Estimation of nucleated cell counts was performed using reference gene primer amplification. Method: immunoSEQ multiplex PCR; TCRdb's copy keeps in-frame clones and lacks some. That table is the source of V, J and clone size, and D and trimming were worked out from the DNA. This table holds around 270,000 clones, less than 90% found once. V dropped 5 bases and J dropped 2; count of bases not matched to a gene: 3. The germline CDR1 and CDR2 sequences are LNHDA and SQIVND (reference sequence). There are 15 residues in the CDR3.

V is TRBV19 and J is TRBJ2-1; 10 nucleotides match TRBD1. Sequences were obtained from peripheral blood. This clonotype was obtained from a woman in her 40s who had recovered from COVID-19. The chain's CDR3 is CASSRQGAAYNEQFF. CDR3 bases: TGTGCCAGTAGTCGACAGGGGGCTGCCTACAATGAGCAGTTCTTC.